This paragraph reports one T cell receptor beta chain. Its matching antigen is unknown. This sample was taken from a study of cytotoxic CD8 clonotypes in ibrutinib-treated CLL. Turning to the study itself: Mean per-sample yields comprised about 280,000 productive templates and 85,000 to 100,000 productive rearrangements.

The study, taken as a whole, reports: T-cell clonality at baseline went above that of age-matched healthy donors and rose and fell with circulating CD8+ T-cell counts.

The planned depth of sequencing spanned 1 in 200,000 to 1 in 1 million T cells. Profiled with immunoSEQ multiplex PCR; TCRdb holds only in-frame clones, not every one. The profile covers over 120,000 clones, with about 78% appearing a single time and approximately 5.1% taken by the ten largest. Sequenced material: PBMCs, taken after 24 months of ibrutinib treatment. This receptor was taken from a human donor with chronic lymphocytic leukemia.

This CDR3 is CASQRVGYEQYF. CDR3 DNA sequence: TGTGCCAGCCAGCGGGTAGGCTACGAGCAGTACTTC. The V and J genes are TRBV7-8 and TRBJ2-7, with a weak D call TRBD2 (6 bases). Germline V gives CDR1 SGHVS, CDR2 FQNEAQ. V lost 8 bases and J 3 bases, leaving 11 bases between the germline ends. This CDR3 spans 12 amino acids.